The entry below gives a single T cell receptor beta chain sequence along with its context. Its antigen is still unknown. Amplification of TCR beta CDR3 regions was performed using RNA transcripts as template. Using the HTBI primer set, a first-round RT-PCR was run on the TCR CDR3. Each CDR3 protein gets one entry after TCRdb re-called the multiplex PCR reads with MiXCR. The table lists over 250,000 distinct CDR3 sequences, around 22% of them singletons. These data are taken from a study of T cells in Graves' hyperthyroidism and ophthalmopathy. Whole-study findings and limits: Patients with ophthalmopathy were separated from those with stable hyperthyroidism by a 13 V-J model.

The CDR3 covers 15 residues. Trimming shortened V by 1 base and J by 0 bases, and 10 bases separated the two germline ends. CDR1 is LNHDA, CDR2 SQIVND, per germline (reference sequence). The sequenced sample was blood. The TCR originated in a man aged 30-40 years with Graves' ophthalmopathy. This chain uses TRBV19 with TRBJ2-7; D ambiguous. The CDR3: CASSIAATLSYEQYF. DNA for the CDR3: TGTGCCAGTAGTATAGCGGCAACCCTCTCCTACGAGCAGTACTTC. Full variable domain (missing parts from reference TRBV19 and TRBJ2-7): DGGITQSPKYLFRKEGQNVTLSCEQNLNHDAMYWYRQDPGQGLRLIYYSQIVNDFQKGDIAEGYSVSREKKESFPLTVTSAQKNPTAFYLCASSIAATLSYEQYFGPGTRLTVT.